This T cell receptor beta chain was identified during a study of T-cell memory formation after mild COVID-19. Study as a whole: In these data, TCR clusters were largely donor specific.

This clonotype occurred a few times. The antigen is undetermined. One entry per CDR3 protein, called by TCRdb with MiXCR from the 5' RACE reads. The sample yields 250,000 to 400,000 distinct CDR3 sequences, over 11% seen once. Per germline, CDR1 SGDLS and CDR2 YYNGEE. The length of the CDR3 is 13 residues. Trimming left V 2 bases short and J 2 bases short, with 7 bases between. Whole-study results and caveats: Confirmation was lacking for SARS-CoV-2 specificity of second-wave clones that peaked on day 37. Contracting clones from day 15 to 85 showed balanced CD4/CD8; later expanders favored CD4+.

The receptor's source is a man aged 18-30 years who had mild COVID-19 (a few samples of this study predate the infection). Cell type and time point are not known. The rearrangement links TRBV9 to TRBJ1-1; D ambiguous. The sample was PBMCs or a T cell subset sorted from them (not recorded which). CDR3: CASSVSANTEAFF. The CDR3 DNA sequence: TGTGCCAGCAGCGTGTCGGCTAACACTGAAGCTTTCTTT.